This T cell receptor (beta chain) derives from a study of cytomegalovirus exposure and HLA in healthy donors. Comments on this clone: The antigen is undetermined.

Donors likely had unrecorded immune exposures despite being nominally healthy when sampled. Study-wide results and limits: Serostatus for CMV was the only available immune exposure information. Under in vitro conditions, a few CMV-associated chains were confirmed as specific for CMV antigens.

The CDR3 consists of 12 residues. Germline CDR1 is MNHNS and CDR2 is SASEGT. V lost 4 bases, J lost 2 bases, and 6 bases lay in between. In the PCR, 60 Vbeta and 13 Jbeta primers were used. Libraries were prepared by immunoSEQ multiplex PCR; TCRdb keeps only in-frame clonotypes and omits some of them. In all, the sample yields roughly 53,000 clones. The source material was PBMCs. The chain has TRBV6-1 and TRBJ2-7; D is uncertain. The sequence derives from a female donor in good health and CMV-seronegative. This CDR3 is CASSGGPYEQYF. CDR3 nucleotides: TGTGCCAGCAGTGGTGGGCCCTACGAGCAGTACTTC.